Following are 22 T cell receptor beta chains from one sample sequenced in a study of blood T cell repertoires in COVID-19. The repertoire was sequenced with immunoSEQ multiplex PCR; TCRdb's copy has only in-frame clones and lacks some. The data show 85,000 or so clones, about four fifths seen once. The sequencing sample was made of peripheral blood. These receptors were collected from a man aged 80 or over with acute or convalescent COVID-19.

V usage is TRBV2 and J usage is TRBJ1-4; weak D call: TRBD1 (5 bases). Trimming stripped 3 bases from V and 6 bases from J, with 5 bases between. The CDR3 extends over 12 amino acids. The germline CDR1 and CDR2 sequences are SNHLY and FYNNEI. The CDR3 spells CASSDRDEKLFF. The CDR3 nucleotides read TGTGCCAGCAGTGACAGGGATGAAAAACTGTTTTTT.

A single count supports this clone. V gene TRBV18 combines with J gene TRBJ1-1; a possible D gene is TRBD1 (6 bases). The CDR3 is 14 amino acids. Germline CDR1 and CDR2: KGHSH and LQKENI. The ends were cut back, 5 bases at V and 1 base at J, with 11 bases in the middle. CDR3 sequence: CASSTGFQNTEAFF. In DNA, the CDR3 is TGTGCCAGCTCAACAGGGTTCCAGAACACTGAAGCTTTCTTT.

This chain links TRBV19 with TRBJ2-1; 7 nucleotides align to TRBD1. The germline V gene has CDR1 LNHDA and CDR2 SQIVND (reference sequence). The CDR3 covers 17 residues. J lost 4 bases, V lost 6 bases, and 15 bases had no gene match. CDR3 protein: CASRRMDRPSSYNEQFF. CDR3 sequence (DNA): TGTGCCAGTAGGAGGATGGACAGGCCATCGAGTTACAATGAGCAGTTCTTC.

The chain couples TRBV5-6 to TRBJ1-3, with D possibly matching TRBD1 (5 bases). Trimming took off 2 bases at V and 1 base at J, with 7 bases between the two ends. The CDR3 runs to 14 residues. Germline loops: CDR1 SGHDT, CDR2 YYEEEE. In DNA form, the CDR3 reads TGTGCCAGCAGCTTCAGGGCTTCTGGAAACACCATATATTTT. This translates into CASSFRASGNTIYF.

The chain recombines TRBV4-1 with TRBJ2-5; 7 nucleotides agree with TRBD1. The CDR3 runs 16 residues. The V gene end was trimmed by 0 bases and the J gene end by 2 bases; junction bases not matched to a gene: 6. From germline, CDR1 is MGHRA and CDR2 YSYEKL. CDR3 sequence: CASSQDLGTAQETQYF. The DNA for the CDR3 is TGCGCCAGCAGCCAAGATTTAGGGACAGCTCAAGAGACCCAGTACTTC.

The rearrangement joins TRBV18 to TRBJ1-3; D gene unclear. CDR1 is KGHSH and CDR2 is LQKENI in the germline V gene. V dropped 0 bases and J dropped 6 bases, with 6 bases sitting between them. The CDR3 runs to 13 residues. DNA for the CDR3: TGTGCCAGCTCACCACCCACAGTAAACACCATATATTTT. It translates to CASSPPTVNTIYF.

The genes are TRBV10-2 and TRBJ2-7, with 8 nucleotides matching TRBD2. This CDR3 has 15 amino acids. Germline loops: CDR1 WSHSY, CDR2 SAAADI. V was pared by 6 bases and J by 3 bases, with 10 bases of the junction left unmatched. The DNA of the CDR3 is TGCGCCAGCAGGCCAGGAGCGGGAGTCATCTACGAGCAGTACTTC. Amino acid sequence: CASRPGAGVIYEQYF.

This clone was counted a few times. The CDR3 region has the DNA TGTGCCAGCAGCCAAGACGGCGGGGGGAACGGGCCCCAGCATTTT. Amino acid sequence: CASSQDGGGNGPQHF. This chain uses TRBV3-1 (or the pseudogene TRBV3-2) with TRBJ1-5; tentative D call: TRBD1 (5 bases). There are 15 residues in the CDR3. Trimming removed 0 bases at V and 9 bases at J, with 15 bases between. Germline assignment: CDR1 LGHDT and CDR2 YNNKEL (reference sequence).

This clone was found a few times. The J gene is TRBJ1-5, the V gene TRBV3-1 (or the pseudogene TRBV3-2), with a weak D call TRBD1 (5 bases). The V end was cut by 5 bases, the J end by 11 bases, with 19 bases between. The CDR3 runs 14 residues. CDR1 and CDR2 (germline): LGHDT, YNNKEL (reference sequence). CDR3 sequence (DNA): TGTGCCAGCAGCAACCAGGGTGCTCGATCGTCCCAGCATTTT. Protein product: CASSNQGARSSQHF.

The gene calls are TRBV6-5 and TRBJ2-2, with D uncertain. In germline, CDR1 is MNHEY, CDR2 SVGAGI. V dropped 3 bases and J dropped 0 bases, with 8 bases sitting between them. The CDR3 length is 15 residues. DNA for the CDR3: TGTGCCAGCAGTTATTTCGCAGCGAACACCGGGGAGCTGTTTTTT. Amino acids: CASSYFAANTGELFF.

J is TRBJ1-2 and V is TRBV9, with D maybe TRBD1 (5 bases). The CDR3 is 14 residues long. Germline lookup yields CDR1 SGDLS and CDR2 YYNGEE. Trimming left V 0 bases short and J 4 bases short, with 10 bases between. In nucleotides, the CDR3 is TGTGCCAGCAGCGTAGGGGCGGGGGTCTATGGCTACACCTTC. Protein: CASSVGAGVYGYTF.

The chain couples TRBV11-2 to TRBJ2-7; TRBD1 matches at 7 bases. This CDR3 spans 15 amino acids. The germline V gene encodes CDR1 SGHAT and CDR2 FQNNGV. The ends lost 4 bases at V and 3 bases at J; junction bases unmatched: 9. The CDR3 is CASSSFRDSFYEQYF. In DNA form, the CDR3 reads TGTGCCAGCAGCTCATTCCGGGACAGCTTCTACGAGCAGTACTTC.

The V call is TRBV6-2 or TRBV6-3, the J call TRBJ2-1, with TRBD1 as a possible D gene (6 bases). Trimming stripped 2 bases from V and 4 bases from J, with 12 bases between. Germline V CDR1 and CDR2: MNHEY, SVGEGT. The CDR3 contains 15 residues. CDR3: CASSYQDSSYNEQFF. CDR3 in DNA: TGTGCCAGCAGTTACCAGGACAGTTCTTACAATGAGCAGTTCTTC.

The chain has TRBV6-2 or TRBV6-3 and TRBJ2-1, with 8 bases identical to TRBD1. Germline V CDR1 and CDR2: MNHEY, SVGEGT. Trimming removed 6 bases from V and 2 bases from J; junction bases left unmatched: 3. The CDR3 is made up of 14 amino acids. DNA of the CDR3: TGTGCCAGCAGCCAGGGGGCAGCCTACAATGAGCAGTTCTTC. Translating gives CASSQGAAYNEQFF.

V and J are TRBV6-5 and TRBJ1-1; 7 bases fit TRBD1. J gave up 6 bases and V 5 bases, and 6 bases lay outside the gene matches. The V gene's germline CDR1 is MNHEY and CDR2 SVGAGI. This CDR3 comprises 13 residues. The CDR3 protein is CASSRQGRAEAFF. The CDR3 DNA reads TGTGCCAGCAGTAGACAGGGCAGAGCTGAAGCTTTCTTT.

The sample holds a few counts of this clone. The rearrangement uses TRBV7-3 and TRBJ1-6, with TRBD1 as a possible D gene (6 bases). The CDR3 is 15 amino acids. V lost 4 bases and J 5 bases, leaving 12 bases between the germline ends. Germline V CDR1 and CDR2: SGHTA, FQGTGA. The CDR3 DNA is TGTGCCAGCAGCTCGAGAGGGGGACATAATTCACCCCTCCACTTT. Translation: CASSSRGGHNSPLHF.

The J gene is TRBJ2-7, the V gene TRBV14; 8 bases align to TRBD1. The length of the CDR3 is 14 residues. From germline, CDR1 is SGHDN and CDR2 FVKESK. Unmatched junction bases numbered 6, after V lost 4 bases and J lost 4 bases. The CDR3 nucleotides read TGTGCCAGCAGCCCAGGGACAGGAGTTTACGAGCAGTACTTC. It codes for CASSPGTGVYEQYF.

This clone is a singleton in its sample. The V gene is TRBV5-5, the J gene TRBJ1-4; possible D gene TRBD1, 5 bases. This CDR3 comprises 13 residues. Between the trimmed V and J ends, which lost 6 bases and 7 bases, there was a span of 13 bases. Germline V gives CDR1 SGHKS, CDR2 YYEKEE (reference sequence). CDR3 in amino acids: CASNKWGGEKLFF. The CDR3 coding sequence is TGTGCCAGCAACAAATGGGGGGGTGAAAAACTGTTTTTT.

The chain combines TRBV19 with TRBJ1-2; unclear D gene. The length of the CDR3 is 17 residues. From germline, CDR1 is LNHDA and CDR2 SQIVND (reference sequence). Trimming took off 5 bases at V and 2 bases at J, with 21 bases between the two ends. In nucleotides, the CDR3 is TGTGCCAGTAGTCCACGTGGCCGTCGGGGAGCCAACTATGGCTACACCTTC. Protein product: CASSPRGRRGANYGYTF.

J is TRBJ1-1 and V is TRBV12-3 or TRBV12-4, with TRBD1 as a possible D gene (6 bases). The V gene lost 6 bases and the J gene lost 3 bases, with 11 bases spanning the gap. The CDR3 totals 13 residues. The CDR3 DNA sequence: TGTGCCAGCAGACCTAACAGGGACACTGAAGCTTTCTTT. Translation gives CASRPNRDTEAFF.

The chain couples TRBV5-1 to TRBJ2-1; the match to TRBD2 covers 11 bases. Germline CDR1 SGHRS, CDR2 YFSETQ. This CDR3 has 17 residues. Trimming took 3 bases from V and 4 from J; bases not matched to a gene: 9. The CDR3: CASSSQLAGEPYNEQFF. CDR3 in DNA: TGCGCCAGCAGCTCCCAACTAGCGGGAGAACCTTACAATGAGCAGTTCTTC.

CDR3 sequence: CASSPGQGAYEQYF. CDR3 coding DNA: TGTGCCAGCTCACCGGGACAGGGGGCTTACGAGCAGTACTTC. V gene TRBV18 combines with J gene TRBJ2-7, with 12 bases fitting TRBD1. Trimming cost V 3 bases and J 4 bases; bases outside gene matches: 1. Germline-derived CDR1 and CDR2 are KGHSH and LQKENI. The CDR3 contains 14 residues.